These T cell receptor beta chains were read from a single sample in a study of blood T cell repertoires in COVID-19. Data came from immunoSEQ multiplex PCR; TCRdb stores just in-frame clones and leaves some out. The sample consists of a few hundred thousand clones, around 88% of them appearing once. The material sequenced was peripheral blood. These receptors were obtained from an elderly man with acute or convalescent COVID-19. CDR3s include the opening cysteine and the closing phenylalanine or tryptophan. D genes are given only for firm matches. Where a row states a size, it is once, few, many or the class of an expanded clone; other rows omit it.

J: TRBJ1-6
D: TRBD1
size: -
V: TRBV5-1
DNA: TGCGCCAGCAGCTCCCAAGGGACAGGGAGTTCACCCCTCCACTTT
CDR3: CASSSQGTGSSPLHF

J: TRBJ2-7
D: -
size: few
V: TRBV2
DNA: TGTGCCAGCATGTTTAGCAGGGCAACCGAGCAGTACTTC
CDR3: CASMFSRATEQYF

J: TRBJ2-6
D: -
size: -
V: TRBV6-2/TRBV6-3
DNA: TGTGCCAGCAGTTCTCCAGGCGGGGACGGGGCCAACGTCCTGACTTTC
CDR3: CASSSPGGDGANVLTF

J: TRBJ1-2
D: TRBD1
size: -
V: TRBV10-1
DNA: TGCGCCAGCAGTGAGTCGTTCGGGACAGGGGGCGGAAACTATGGCTACACCTTC
CDR3: CASSESFGTGGGNYGYTF

J: TRBJ2-1
D: TRBD2
size: few
V: TRBV19
DNA: TGTGCCAGTAGTAAGCGACTAGCGGGAAGCTCCTACAATGAGCAGTTCTTC
CDR3: CASSKRLAGSSYNEQFF

J: TRBJ2-2
D: TRBD1
size: -
V: TRBV5-1
DNA: TGCGCCGGCAGCCCGGGACAGGGAGGTGGAGCGTTGCTGTTTTTT
CDR3: CAGSPGQGGGALLFF

J: TRBJ2-7
D: TRBD1
size: -
V: TRBV28
DNA: TGTGCCAGCAGTGCCTTAGGGGGGACAGGGCTCTGGAACGAGCAGTACTTC
CDR3: CASSALGGTGLWNEQYF

J: TRBJ2-3
D: -
size: once
V: TRBV2
DNA: TGTGCCAGCGGAGCGACCCATAGCACAGATACGCAGTATTTT
CDR3: CASGATHSTDTQYF

J: TRBJ2-1
D: TRBD1
size: -
V: TRBV2
DNA: TGTGCCAGCAGTGGACAGGGTTCCTACAATGAGCAGTTCTTC
CDR3: CASSGQGSYNEQFF

J: TRBJ2-1
D: TRBD1
size: -
V: TRBV25-1
DNA: TGTGCCAGCAGTGAAAACAGGGGGAGGAACAATGAGCAGTTCTTC
CDR3: CASSENRGRNNEQFF

J: TRBJ1-3
D: TRBD1
size: -
V: TRBV3-1/TRBV3-2
DNA: TGTGCCAGCAGCCGCGGACAGGGAGGATCTGGAAACACCATATATTTT
CDR3: CASSRGQGGSGNTIYF

J: TRBJ1-1
D: -
size: -
V: TRBV6-5
DNA: TGTGCCAGCAACGGAGCGAGGGACTCTGAAGCTTTCTTT
CDR3: CASNGARDSEAFF

J: TRBJ2-1
D: -
size: -
V: TRBV6-5
DNA: TGTGCCAGCAGTTACTCGCCCGGGGATACCTACAATGAGCAGTTCTTC
CDR3: CASSYSPGDTYNEQFF

J: TRBJ2-1
D: TRBD2
size: -
V: TRBV7-2
DNA: TGTGCCAGCAGCTTAGGGGCGGGAGCGAACAATGAGCAGTTCTTC
CDR3: CASSLGAGANNEQFF

J: TRBJ1-5
D: TRBD1
size: -
V: TRBV5-5
DNA: TGTGCCAGCAGCTTGGGACAGGGGAAAAATCAGCCCCAGCATTTT
CDR3: CASSLGQGKNQPQHF

J: TRBJ1-4
D: -
size: -
V: TRBV29-1
DNA: TGCAGCGTGGATACCCCGGCGGCAACTAATGAAAAACTGTTTTTT
CDR3: CSVDTPAATNEKLFF

J: TRBJ1-3
D: TRBD1
size: -
V: TRBV6-5
DNA: TGTGCCAGCAGTTACCCAACCGGGACAGGGGGAAACACCATATATTTT
CDR3: CASSYPTGTGGNTIYF

J: TRBJ2-2
D: -
size: -
V: TRBV6-6
DNA: TGTGCCAGCAGTTACTCGTCCTACCGCGGGGAGCTGTTTTTT
CDR3: CASSYSSYRGELFF

J: TRBJ2-5
D: TRBD1
size: -
V: TRBV2
DNA: TGTGCCAGCAGAGCAGGGGGACCTCAAGAGACCCAGTACTTC
CDR3: CASRAGGPQETQYF

J: TRBJ2-5
D: -
size: -
V: TRBV5-1
DNA: TGCGCCAGCAGCTTGGTTCCGGAGTCTCGAGAGACCCAGTACTTC
CDR3: CASSLVPESRETQYF

J: TRBJ2-2
D: TRBD1
size: -
V: TRBV6-5
DNA: TGTGCCAGCAGTTCGGGGACAGGGGGCTGGGAGCTGTTTTTT
CDR3: CASSSGTGGWELFF

J: TRBJ1-5
D: -
size: -
V: TRBV2
DNA: TGTGCCAGCAGGGAAACAGCTAACCTGGGGCCCCAGCATTTT
CDR3: CASRETANLGPQHF

J: TRBJ2-3
D: TRBD2
size: -
V: TRBV24-1
DNA: TGTGCCACCCGAGCCACCGCGGGAGTGGATACGCAGTATTTT
CDR3: CATRATAGVDTQYF

J: TRBJ1-2
D: -
size: -
V: TRBV27
DNA: TGTGCCAGCAGTCCCAATAACTATGGCTACACCTTC
CDR3: CASSPNNYGYTF

J: TRBJ1-5
D: TRBD1
size: -
V: TRBV6-2/TRBV6-3
DNA: TGTGCCAGCAGTTACCCGACAGGGAGTCAGCCCCAGCATTTT
CDR3: CASSYPTGSQPQHF

J: TRBJ1-1
D: -
size: -
V: TRBV4-2
DNA: TGTGCCAGCAGCCAACCACTGTGGGGAGTTACTGAAGCTTTCTTT
CDR3: CASSQPLWGVTEAFF